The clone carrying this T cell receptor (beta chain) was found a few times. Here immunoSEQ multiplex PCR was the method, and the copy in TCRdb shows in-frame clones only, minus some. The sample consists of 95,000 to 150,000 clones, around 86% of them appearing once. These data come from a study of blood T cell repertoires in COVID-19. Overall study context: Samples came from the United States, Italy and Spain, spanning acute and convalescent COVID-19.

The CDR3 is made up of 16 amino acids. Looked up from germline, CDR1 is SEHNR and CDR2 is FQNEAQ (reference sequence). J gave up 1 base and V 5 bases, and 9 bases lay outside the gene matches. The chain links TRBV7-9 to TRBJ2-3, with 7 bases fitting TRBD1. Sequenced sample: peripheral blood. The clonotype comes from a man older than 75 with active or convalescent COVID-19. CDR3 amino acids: CASSPRKGAGTDTQYF. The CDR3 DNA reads TGTGCCAGCAGCCCTAGGAAGGGGGCTGGCACAGATACGCAGTATTTT.